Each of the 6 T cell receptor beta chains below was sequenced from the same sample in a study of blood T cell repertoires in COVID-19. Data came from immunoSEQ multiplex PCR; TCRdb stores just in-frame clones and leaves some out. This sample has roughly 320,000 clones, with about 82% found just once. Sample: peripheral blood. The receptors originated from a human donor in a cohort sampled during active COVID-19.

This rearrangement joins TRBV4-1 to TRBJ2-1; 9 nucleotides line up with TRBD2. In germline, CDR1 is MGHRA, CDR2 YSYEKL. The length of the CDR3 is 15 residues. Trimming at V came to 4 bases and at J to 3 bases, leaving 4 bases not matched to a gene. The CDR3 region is CASSRGGADYNEQFF. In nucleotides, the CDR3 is TGCGCCAGCAGCCGCGGGGGGGCTGACTACAATGAGCAGTTCTTC.

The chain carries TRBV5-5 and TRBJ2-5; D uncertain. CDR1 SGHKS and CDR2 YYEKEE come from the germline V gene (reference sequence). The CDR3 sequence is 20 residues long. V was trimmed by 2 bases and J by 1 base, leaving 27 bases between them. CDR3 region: CASSLLVLQIFTIPQETQYF. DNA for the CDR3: TGTGCCAGCAGCTTATTGGTTTTACAGATTTTTACCATTCCCCAAGAGACCCAGTACTTC.

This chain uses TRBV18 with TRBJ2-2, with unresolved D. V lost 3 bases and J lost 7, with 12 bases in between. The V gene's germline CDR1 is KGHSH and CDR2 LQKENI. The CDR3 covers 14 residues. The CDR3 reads CASSPPSPSGELFF. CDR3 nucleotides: TGTGCCAGCTCACCCCCTTCTCCCAGCGGGGAGCTGTTTTTT.

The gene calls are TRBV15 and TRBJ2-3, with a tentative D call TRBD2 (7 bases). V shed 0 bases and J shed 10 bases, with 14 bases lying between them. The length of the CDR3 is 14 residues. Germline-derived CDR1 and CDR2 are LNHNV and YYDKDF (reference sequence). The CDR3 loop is CATSREGRGAAQYF. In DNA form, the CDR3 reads TGTGCCACCAGCAGAGAGGGCCGGGGGGCGGCGCAGTATTTT.

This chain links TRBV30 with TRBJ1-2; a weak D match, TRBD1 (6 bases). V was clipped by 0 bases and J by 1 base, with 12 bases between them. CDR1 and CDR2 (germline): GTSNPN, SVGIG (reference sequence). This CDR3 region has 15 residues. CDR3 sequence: CAWSVGGGNNYGYTF. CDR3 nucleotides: TGTGCCTGGAGTGTAGGGGGGGGAAATAACTATGGCTACACCTTC. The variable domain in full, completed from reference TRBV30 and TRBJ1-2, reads SQTIHQWPATLVQPVGSPLSLECTVEGTSNPNLYWYRQAAGRGLQLLFYSVGIGQISSEVPQNLSASRPQDRQFILSSKKLLLSDSGFYLCAWSVGGGNNYGYTFGSGTRLTVV.

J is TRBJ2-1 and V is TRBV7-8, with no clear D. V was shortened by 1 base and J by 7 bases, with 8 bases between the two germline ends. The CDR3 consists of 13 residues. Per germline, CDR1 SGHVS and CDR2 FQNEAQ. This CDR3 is CASSLVAPNEQFF. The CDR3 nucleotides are TGTGCCAGCAGCTTAGTAGCACCGAATGAGCAGTTCTTC. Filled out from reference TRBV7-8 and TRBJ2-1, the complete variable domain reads GAGVSQSPRYKVAKRGQDVALRCDPISGHVSLFWYQQALGQGPEFLTYFQNEAQLDKSGLPSDRFFAERPEGSVSTLKIQRTQQEDSAVYLCASSLVAPNEQFFGPGTRLTVL.